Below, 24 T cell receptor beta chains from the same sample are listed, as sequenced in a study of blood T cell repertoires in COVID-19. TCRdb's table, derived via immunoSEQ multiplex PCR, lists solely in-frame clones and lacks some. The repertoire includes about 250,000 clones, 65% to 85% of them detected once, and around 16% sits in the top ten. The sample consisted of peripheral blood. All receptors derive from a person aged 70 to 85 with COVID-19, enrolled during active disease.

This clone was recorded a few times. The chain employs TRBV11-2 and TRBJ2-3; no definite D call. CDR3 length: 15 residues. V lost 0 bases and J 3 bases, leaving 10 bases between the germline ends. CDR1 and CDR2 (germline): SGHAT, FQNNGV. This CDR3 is CASSLDRGKTDTQYF. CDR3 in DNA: TGTGCCAGCAGCTTAGATAGAGGTAAAACAGATACGCAGTATTTT.

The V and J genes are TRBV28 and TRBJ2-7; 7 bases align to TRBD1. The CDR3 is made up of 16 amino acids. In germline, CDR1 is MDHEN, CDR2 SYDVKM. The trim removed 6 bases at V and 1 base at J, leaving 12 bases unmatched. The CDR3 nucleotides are TGTGCCAGCAGCCCGACAGGGCGGAAAGGATCCTACGAGCAGTACTTC. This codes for CASSPTGRKGSYEQYF.

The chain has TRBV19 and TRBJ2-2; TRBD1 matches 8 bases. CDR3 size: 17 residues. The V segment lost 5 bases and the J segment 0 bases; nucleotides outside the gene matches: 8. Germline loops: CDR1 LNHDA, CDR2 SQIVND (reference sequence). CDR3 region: CASSPGTGNPNTGELFF. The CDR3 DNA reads TGTGCCAGTAGTCCAGGGACAGGCAACCCGAACACCGGGGAGCTGTTTTTT. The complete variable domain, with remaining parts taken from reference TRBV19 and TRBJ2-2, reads DGGITQSPKYLFRKEGQNVTLSCEQNLNHDAMYWYRQDPGQGLRLIYYSQIVNDFQKGDIAEGYSVSREKKESFPLTVTSAQKNPTAFYLCASSPGTGNPNTGELFFGEGSRLTVL.

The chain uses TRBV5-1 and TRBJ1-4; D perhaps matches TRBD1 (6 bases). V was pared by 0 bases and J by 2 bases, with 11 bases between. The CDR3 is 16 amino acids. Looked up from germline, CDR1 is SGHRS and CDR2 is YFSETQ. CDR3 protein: CASSLGRGITNEKLFF. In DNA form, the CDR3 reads TGCGCCAGCAGCTTGGGAAGGGGGATCACTAATGAAAAACTGTTTTTT.

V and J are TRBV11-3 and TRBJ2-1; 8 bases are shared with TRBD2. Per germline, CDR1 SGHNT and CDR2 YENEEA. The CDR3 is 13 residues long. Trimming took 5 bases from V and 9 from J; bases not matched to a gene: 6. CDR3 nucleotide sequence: TGTGCCAGCAGCCCCAACCGGGGGGGTGAGCAGTTCTTC. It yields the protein CASSPNRGGEQFF.

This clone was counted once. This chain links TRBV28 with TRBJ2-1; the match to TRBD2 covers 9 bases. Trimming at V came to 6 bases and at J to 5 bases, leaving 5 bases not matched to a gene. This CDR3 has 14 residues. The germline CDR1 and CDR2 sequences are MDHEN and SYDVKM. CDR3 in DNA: TGTGCCAGCAGACCAGGACTAGCGAACAATGAGCAGTTCTTC. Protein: CASRPGLANNEQFF.

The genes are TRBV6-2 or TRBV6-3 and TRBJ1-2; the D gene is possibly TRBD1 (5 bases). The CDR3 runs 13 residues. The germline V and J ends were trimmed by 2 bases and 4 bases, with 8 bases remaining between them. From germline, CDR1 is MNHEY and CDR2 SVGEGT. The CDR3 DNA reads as TGTGCCAGCAGTTACAAGGGGCCCTATGGCTACACCTTC. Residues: CASSYKGPYGYTF.

CDR3 sequence (DNA): TGTGCCAGCAGGCTAGGGGGCAACACAGATACGCAGTATTTT. It encodes CASRLGGNTDTQYF. V and J are TRBV7-2 and TRBJ2-3, with 7 nucleotides matching TRBD1. J lost 2 bases, V lost 6 bases, and 5 bases had no gene match. The germline CDR1 and CDR2 sequences are SGHTA and FQGNSA. The CDR3 covers 14 residues. The full variable domain, in which reference TRBV7-2 and TRBJ2-3 provide the parts outside the CDR3, is GAGVSQSPSNKVTEKGKDVELRCDPISGHTALYWYRQSLGQGLEFLIYFQGNSAPDKSGLPSDRFSAERTGGSVSTLTIQRTQQEDSAVYLCASRLGGNTDTQYFGPGTRLTVL.

The CDR3 loop is CASQASGYEQYF. The CDR3 DNA reads TGTGCCAGCCAGGCTAGCGGATACGAGCAGTACTTC. The chain uses TRBV7-9 and TRBJ2-7, with 7 bases that match TRBD2. Per the germline V gene, CDR1 is SEHNR and CDR2 is FQNEAQ (reference sequence). This CDR3 is built from 12 residues. The V gene end was trimmed by 8 bases and the J gene end by 4 bases; junction bases not matched to a gene: 5.

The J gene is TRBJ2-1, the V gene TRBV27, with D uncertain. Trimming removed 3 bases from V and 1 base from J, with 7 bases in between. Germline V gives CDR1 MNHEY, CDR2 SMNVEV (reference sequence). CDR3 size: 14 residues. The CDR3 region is CASSFKPSYNEQFF. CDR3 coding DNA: TGTGCCAGCAGTTTCAAGCCATCCTACAATGAGCAGTTCTTC.

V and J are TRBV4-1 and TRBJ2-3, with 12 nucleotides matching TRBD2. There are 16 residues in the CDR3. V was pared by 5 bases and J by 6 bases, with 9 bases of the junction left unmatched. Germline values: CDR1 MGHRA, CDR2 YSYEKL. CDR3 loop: CASSTRLAGVVDTQYF. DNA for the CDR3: TGCGCCAGCAGCACGAGACTAGCGGGAGTGGTTGATACGCAGTATTTT.

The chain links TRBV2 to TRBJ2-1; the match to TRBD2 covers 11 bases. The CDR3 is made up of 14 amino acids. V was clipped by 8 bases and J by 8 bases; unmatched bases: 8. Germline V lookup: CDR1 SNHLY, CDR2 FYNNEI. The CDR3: CASAEVAGGYEQFF. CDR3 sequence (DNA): TGTGCCAGCGCTGAGGTAGCGGGAGGGTATGAGCAGTTCTTC.

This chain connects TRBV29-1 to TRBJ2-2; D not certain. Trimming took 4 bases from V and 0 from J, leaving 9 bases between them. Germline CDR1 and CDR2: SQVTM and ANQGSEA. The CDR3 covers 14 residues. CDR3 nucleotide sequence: TGCAGCGTTGGTGGCCCAACGAACACCGGGGAGCTGTTTTTT. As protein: CSVGGPTNTGELFF.

The CDR3 reads CASSVGTSVRELFF. The CDR3 DNA is TGTGCCAGCAGCGTAGGGACTAGCGTACGGGAGCTGTTTTTT. V is TRBV9 and J is TRBJ2-2, with 9 bases aligning to TRBD2. Germline V CDR1 and CDR2: SGDLS, YYNGEE. Losses at the gene ends were 0 bases for V and 9 bases for J; bases not matched to a gene: 3. The CDR3 loop spans 14 amino acids.

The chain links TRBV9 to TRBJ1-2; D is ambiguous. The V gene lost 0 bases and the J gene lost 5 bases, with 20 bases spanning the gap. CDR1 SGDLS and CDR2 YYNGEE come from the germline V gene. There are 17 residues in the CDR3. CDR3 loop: CASSVGAGAKNPYGYTF. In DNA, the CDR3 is TGTGCCAGCAGCGTAGGAGCCGGAGCAAAGAACCCTTATGGCTACACCTTC.

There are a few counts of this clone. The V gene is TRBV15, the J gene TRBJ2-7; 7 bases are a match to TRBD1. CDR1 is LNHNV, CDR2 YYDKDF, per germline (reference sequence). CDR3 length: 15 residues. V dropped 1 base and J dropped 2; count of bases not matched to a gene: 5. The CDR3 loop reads CATSRVNRGPYEQYF. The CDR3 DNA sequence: TGTGCCACCAGCAGAGTCAACAGGGGACCCTACGAGCAGTACTTC.

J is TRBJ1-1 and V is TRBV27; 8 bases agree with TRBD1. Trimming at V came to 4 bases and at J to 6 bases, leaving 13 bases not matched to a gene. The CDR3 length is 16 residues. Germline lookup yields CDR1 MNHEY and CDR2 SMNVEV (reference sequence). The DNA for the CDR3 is TGTGCCAGCAGTTCCCTGACAGGGGATTGGCTCTCTGAAGCTTTCTTT. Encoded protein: CASSSLTGDWLSEAFF.

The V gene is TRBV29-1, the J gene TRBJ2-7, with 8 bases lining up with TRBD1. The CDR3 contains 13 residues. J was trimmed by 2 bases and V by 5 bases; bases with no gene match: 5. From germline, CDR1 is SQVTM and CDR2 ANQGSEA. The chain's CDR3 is CSVTDRGAYEQYF. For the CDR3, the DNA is TGCAGCGTTACAGACAGGGGAGCCTACGAGCAGTACTTC.

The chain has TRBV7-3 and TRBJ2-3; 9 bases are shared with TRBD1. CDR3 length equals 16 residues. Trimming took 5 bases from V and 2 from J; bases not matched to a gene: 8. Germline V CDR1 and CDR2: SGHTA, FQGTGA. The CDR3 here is CASSPGRDRVTDTQYF. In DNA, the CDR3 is TGTGCCAGCAGCCCTGGGCGGGACAGGGTCACAGATACGCAGTATTTT. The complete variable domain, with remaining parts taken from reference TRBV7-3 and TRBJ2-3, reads GAGVSQTPSNKVTEKGKYVELRCDPISGHTALYWYRQSLGQGPEFLIYFQGTGAADDSGLPNDRFFAVRPEGSVSTLKIQRTERGDSAVYLCASSPGRDRVTDTQYFGPGTRLTVL.

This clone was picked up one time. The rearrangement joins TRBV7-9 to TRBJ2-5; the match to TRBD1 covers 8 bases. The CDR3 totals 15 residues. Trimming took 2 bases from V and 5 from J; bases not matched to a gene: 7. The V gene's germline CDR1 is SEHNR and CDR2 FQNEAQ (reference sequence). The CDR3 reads CASSLYGRGPETQYF. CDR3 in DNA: TGTGCCAGCAGCTTATATGGCAGGGGGCCGGAGACCCAGTACTTC. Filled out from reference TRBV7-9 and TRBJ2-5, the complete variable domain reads DTGVSQNPRHKITKRGQNVTFRCDPISEHNRLYWYRQTLGQGPEFLTYFQNEAQLEKSRLLSDRFSAERPKGSFSTLEIQRTEQGDSAMYLCASSLYGRGPETQYFGPGTRLLVL.

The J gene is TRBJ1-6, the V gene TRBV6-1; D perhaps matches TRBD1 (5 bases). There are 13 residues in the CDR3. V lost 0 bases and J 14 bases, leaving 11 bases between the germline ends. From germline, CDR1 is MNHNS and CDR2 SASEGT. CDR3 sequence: CASSEAQGRTLHF. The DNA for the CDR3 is TGTGCCAGCAGTGAAGCTCAGGGTAGGACCCTCCACTTT.

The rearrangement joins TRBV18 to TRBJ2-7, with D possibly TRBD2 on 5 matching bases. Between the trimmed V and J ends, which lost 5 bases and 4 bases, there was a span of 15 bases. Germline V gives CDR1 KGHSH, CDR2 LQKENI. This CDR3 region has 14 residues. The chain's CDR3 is CASSATGSWYEQYF. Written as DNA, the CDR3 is TGTGCCAGCTCAGCAACGGGGAGTTGGTACGAGCAGTACTTC.

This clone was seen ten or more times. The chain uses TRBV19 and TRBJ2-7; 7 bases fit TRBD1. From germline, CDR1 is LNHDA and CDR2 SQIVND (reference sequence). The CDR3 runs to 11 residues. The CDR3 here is CASGQTYEQYF. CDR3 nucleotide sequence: TGTGCTTCGGGACAGACCTACGAGCAGTACTTC.

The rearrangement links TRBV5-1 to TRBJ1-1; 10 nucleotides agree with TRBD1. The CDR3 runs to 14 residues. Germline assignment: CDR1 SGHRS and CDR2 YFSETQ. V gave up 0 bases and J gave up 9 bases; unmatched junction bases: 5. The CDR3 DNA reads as TGCGCCAGCAGCTTGGTGGGACAGGGGAAAAAAGCTTTCTTT. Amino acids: CASSLVGQGKKAFF. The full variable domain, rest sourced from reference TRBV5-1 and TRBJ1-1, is KAGVTQTPRYLIKTRGQQVTLSCSPISGHRSVSWYQQTPGQGLQFLFEYFSETQRNKGNFPGRFSGRQFSNSRSEMNVSTLELGDSALYLCASSLVGQGKKAFFGQGTRLTVV.